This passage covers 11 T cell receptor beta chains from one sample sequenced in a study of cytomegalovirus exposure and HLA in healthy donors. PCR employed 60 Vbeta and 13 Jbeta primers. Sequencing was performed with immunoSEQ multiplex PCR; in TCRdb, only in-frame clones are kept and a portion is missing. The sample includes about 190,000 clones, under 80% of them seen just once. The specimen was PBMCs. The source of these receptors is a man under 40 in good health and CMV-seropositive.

CDR3 bases: TGCGCCAGCAGCCAGGATTCCCGGGGTGAGCAGTTCTTC. As protein: CASSQDSRGEQFF. The gene calls are TRBV4-3 and TRBJ2-1, with a tentative D call TRBD2 (5 bases). Germline CDR1 reads LGHNA; CDR2 reads YSLEER. The CDR3 covers 13 residues. Trimming pared 3 bases from V and 9 bases from J, leaving 12 bases between.

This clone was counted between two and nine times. CDR3 region: CASSLGGSGELFF. DNA of the CDR3: TGTGCCAGCAGCCTAGGCGGGTCCGGGGAGCTGTTTTTT. The rearrangement joins TRBV7-9 to TRBJ2-2, with D perhaps TRBD2 (5 bases). V shed 5 bases and J shed 6 bases, with 10 bases lying between them. This CDR3 region has 13 residues. The germline CDR1 and CDR2 sequences are SEHNR and FQNEAQ (reference sequence).

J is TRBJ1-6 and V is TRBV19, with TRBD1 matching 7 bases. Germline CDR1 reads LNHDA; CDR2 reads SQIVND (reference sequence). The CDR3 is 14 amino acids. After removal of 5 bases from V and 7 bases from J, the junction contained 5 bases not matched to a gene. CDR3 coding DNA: TGTGCCAGTAGTGGGGACAGAGCCAATTCACCCCTCCACTTT. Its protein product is CASSGDRANSPLHF.

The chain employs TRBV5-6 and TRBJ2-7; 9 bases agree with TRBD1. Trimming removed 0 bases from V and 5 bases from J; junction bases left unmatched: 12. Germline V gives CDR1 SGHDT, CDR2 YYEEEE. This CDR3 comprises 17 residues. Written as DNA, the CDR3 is TGTGCCAGCAGCTTGGCCTCCTCCTTCCGGGACAGGGACGAGCAGTACTTC. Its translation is CASSLASSFRDRDEQYF.

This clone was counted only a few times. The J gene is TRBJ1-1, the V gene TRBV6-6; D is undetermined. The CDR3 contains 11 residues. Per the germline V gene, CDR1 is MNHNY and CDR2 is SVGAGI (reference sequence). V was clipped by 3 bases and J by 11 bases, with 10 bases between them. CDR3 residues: CASSYWEMAFF. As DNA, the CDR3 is TGTGCCAGCAGTTATTGGGAGATGGCTTTCTTT.

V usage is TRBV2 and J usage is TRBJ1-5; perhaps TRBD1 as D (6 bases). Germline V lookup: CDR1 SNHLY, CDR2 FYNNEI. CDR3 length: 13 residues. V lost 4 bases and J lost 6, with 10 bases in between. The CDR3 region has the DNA TGTGCCAGCAGTGTACAGGGACGTCAGCCCCAGCATTTT. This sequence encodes CASSVQGRQPQHF.

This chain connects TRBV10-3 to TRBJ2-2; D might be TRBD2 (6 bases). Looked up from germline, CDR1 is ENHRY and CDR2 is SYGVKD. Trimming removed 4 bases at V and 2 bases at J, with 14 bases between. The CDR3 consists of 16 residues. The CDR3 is CAISGRDGGNTGELFF. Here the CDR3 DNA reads TGTGCCATCAGTGGCCGGGACGGGGGAAACACCGGGGAGCTGTTTTTT.

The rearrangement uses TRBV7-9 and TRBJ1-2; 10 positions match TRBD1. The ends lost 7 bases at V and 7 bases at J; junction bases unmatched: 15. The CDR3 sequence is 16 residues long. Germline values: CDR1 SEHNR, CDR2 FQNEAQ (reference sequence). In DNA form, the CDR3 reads TGTGCCAGCACCACCCAAACTGGGACAGGGGTGCGTGGCTACACCTTC. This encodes CASTTQTGTGVRGYTF.

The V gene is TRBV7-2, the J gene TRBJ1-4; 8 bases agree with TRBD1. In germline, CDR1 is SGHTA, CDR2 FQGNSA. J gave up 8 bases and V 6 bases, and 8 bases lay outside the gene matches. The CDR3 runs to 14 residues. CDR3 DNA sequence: TGTGCCAGCAGTCTCGGACAGGGCGGCGAAAAACTGTTTTTT. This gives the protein CASSLGQGGEKLFF. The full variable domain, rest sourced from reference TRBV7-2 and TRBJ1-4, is GAGVSQSPSNKVTEKGKDVELRCDPISGHTALYWYRQSLGQGLEFLIYFQGNSAPDKSGLPSDRFSAERTGGSVSTLTIQRTQQEDSAVYLCASSLGQGGEKLFFGSGTQLSVL.

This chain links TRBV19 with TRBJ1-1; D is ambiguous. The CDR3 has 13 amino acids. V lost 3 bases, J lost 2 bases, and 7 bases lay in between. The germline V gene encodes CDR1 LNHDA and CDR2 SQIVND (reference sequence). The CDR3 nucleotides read TGTGCCAGTAGTATTTGGACTAACACTGAAGCTTTCTTT. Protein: CASSIWTNTEAFF.

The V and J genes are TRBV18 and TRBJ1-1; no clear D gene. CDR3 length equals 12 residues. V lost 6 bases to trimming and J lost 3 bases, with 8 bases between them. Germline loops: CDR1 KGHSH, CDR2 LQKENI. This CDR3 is CASSRTDTEAFF. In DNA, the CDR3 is TGTGCCAGCTCCCGGACTGACACTGAAGCTTTCTTT.